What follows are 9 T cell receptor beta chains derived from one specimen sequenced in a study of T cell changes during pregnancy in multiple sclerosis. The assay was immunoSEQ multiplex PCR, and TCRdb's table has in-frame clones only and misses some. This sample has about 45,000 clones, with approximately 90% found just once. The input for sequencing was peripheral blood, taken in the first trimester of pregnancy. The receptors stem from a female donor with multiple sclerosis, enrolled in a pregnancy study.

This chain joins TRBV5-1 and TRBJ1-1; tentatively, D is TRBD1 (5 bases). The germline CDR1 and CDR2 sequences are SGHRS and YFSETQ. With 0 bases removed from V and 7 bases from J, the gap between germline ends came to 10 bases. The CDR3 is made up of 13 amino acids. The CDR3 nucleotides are TGCGCCAGCAGCTTGGGGGGTCAGGGTGAAGCTTTCTTT. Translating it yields CASSLGGQGEAFF.

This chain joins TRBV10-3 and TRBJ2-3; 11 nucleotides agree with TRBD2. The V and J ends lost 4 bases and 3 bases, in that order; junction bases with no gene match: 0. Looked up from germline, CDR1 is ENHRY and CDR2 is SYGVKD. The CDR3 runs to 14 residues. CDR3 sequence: CAISGLAGTDTQYF. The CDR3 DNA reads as TGTGCCATCAGTGGACTAGCGGGGACAGATACGCAGTATTTT.

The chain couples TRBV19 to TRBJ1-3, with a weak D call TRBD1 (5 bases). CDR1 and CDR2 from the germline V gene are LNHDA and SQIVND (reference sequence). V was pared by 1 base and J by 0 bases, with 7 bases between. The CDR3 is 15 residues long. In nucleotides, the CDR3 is TGTGCCAGTAGTATAGGGGACTTCTCTGGAAACACCATATATTTT. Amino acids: CASSIGDFSGNTIYF.

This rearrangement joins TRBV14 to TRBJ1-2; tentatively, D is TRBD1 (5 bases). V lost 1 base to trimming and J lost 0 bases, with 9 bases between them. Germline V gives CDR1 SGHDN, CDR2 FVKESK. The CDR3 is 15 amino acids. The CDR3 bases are TGTGCCAGCAGCCAAGTTGGGGGGACTAACTATGGCTACACCTTC. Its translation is CASSQVGGTNYGYTF. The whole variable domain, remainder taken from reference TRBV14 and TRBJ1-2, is EAGVTQFPSHSVIEKGQTVTLRCDPISGHDNLYWYRRVMGKEIKFLLHFVKESKQDESGMPNNRFLAERTGGTYSTLKVQPAELEDSGVYFCASSQVGGTNYGYTFGSGTRLTVV.

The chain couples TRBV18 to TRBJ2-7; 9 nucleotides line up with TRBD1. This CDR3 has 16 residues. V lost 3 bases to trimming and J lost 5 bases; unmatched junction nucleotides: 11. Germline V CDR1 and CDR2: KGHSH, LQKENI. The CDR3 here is CASSPSRDRVADEQYF. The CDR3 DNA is TGTGCCAGCTCACCTTCCCGGGACAGGGTAGCCGACGAGCAGTACTTC.

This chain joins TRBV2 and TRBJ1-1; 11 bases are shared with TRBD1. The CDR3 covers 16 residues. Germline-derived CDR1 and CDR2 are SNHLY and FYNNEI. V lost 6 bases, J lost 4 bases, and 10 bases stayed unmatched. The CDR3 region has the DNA TGTGCCAGCAGGGGGGGACAGGGGGGGGTCGTCACTGAAGCTTTCTTT. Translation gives CASRGGQGGVVTEAFF.

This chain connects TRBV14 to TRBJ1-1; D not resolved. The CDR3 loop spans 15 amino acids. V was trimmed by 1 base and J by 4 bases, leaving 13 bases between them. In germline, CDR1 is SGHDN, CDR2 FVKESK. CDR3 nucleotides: TGTGCCAGCAGCCAAGGACACCCGCTGGGCACTGAAGCTTTCTTT. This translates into CASSQGHPLGTEAFF. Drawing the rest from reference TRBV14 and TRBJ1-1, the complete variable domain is EAGVTQFPSHSVIEKGQTVTLRCDPISGHDNLYWYRRVMGKEIKFLLHFVKESKQDESGMPNNRFLAERTGGTYSTLKVQPAELEDSGVYFCASSQGHPLGTEAFFGQGTRLTVV.

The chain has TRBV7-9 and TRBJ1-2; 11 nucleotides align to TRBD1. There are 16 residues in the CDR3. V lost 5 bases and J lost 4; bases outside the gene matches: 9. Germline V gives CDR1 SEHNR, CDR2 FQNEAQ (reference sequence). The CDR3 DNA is TGTGCCAGCAGCCCACGGACAGGGGGCTCCGGCTATGGCTACACCTTC. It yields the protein CASSPRTGGSGYGYTF.

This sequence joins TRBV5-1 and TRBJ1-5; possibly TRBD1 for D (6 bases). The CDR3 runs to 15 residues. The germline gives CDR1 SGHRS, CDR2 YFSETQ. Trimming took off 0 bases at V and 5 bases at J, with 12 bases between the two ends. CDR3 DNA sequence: TGCGCCAGCAGCTTGGCAGGACAGTCTCATCAGCCCCAGCATTTT. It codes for CASSLAGQSHQPQHF.